Included here is one T cell receptor beta chain sequence, with context. Antigen specificity is unknown. This sample is part of a study of cytomegalovirus exposure and HLA in healthy donors. Both 60 Vbeta primers and 13 Jbeta primers went into the PCR. Sequencing was performed with immunoSEQ multiplex PCR; in TCRdb, only in-frame clones are kept and a portion is missing. The sample shows about 160,000 clones, roughly 73% of them seen only once. With 4 bases clipped from V and 6 bases from J, the junction kept 6 bases outside the gene matches. This CDR3 comprises 14 residues. The germline V gene has CDR1 SGHNT and CDR2 YENEEA. Study conclusions and caveats: As a later analysis showed, a missense DCLRE1C variant was linked to trimming of TCR beta V- and J-genes. A previous analysis found most TCR beta V segments productive roughly 87% or roughly 30% of the time. In a later analysis, roughly 17,000 TCR beta sequences were associated with HLA alleles at 0.05 false discovery rate. TCR beta chains associated with HLA were, in a later analysis, more clonally expanded than equally common others.

The material sequenced was PBMCs. V is TRBV11-3 and J is TRBJ2-1, with 7 bases fitting TRBD2. The receptor was derived from a woman in her 30s in good health and CMV-seronegative. The CDR3 nucleotides are TGTGCCAGCAGCTCCACGGGGAGGGTCAATGAGCAGTTCTTC. Its protein product is CASSSTGRVNEQFF.